The entry that follows covers one TCR beta chain sequence. No antigen is known for it. This sample is part of a study of T cell responses to AZD1222 COVID-19 vaccine. Regarding the study as a whole: There were vaccine-associated CD4 TCRs across spike, dominant at 160-218 and 743-854.

Assay used: immunoSEQ multiplex PCR; TCRdb lists only in-frame clones, some missing. This repertoire shows approximately 200,000 clones, approximately 89% found once; its top ten account for around 3.6%. V gave up 7 bases and J gave up 8 bases, with 17 bases separating them. This CDR3 is 13 amino acids long. Germline CDR1 and CDR2: MNHEY and SVGAGI. The sequenced sample was peripheral blood, obtained 28 days after the second AZD1222 dose. The chain links TRBV6-5 to TRBJ1-2; no clear D gene. The receptor comes from an adult who received the AZD1222 COVID-19 vaccine. The CDR3 DNA follows: TGTGCCAGCACAAAACATTCCCAGACAGGCTACACCTTC. The encoded protein is CASTKHSQTGYTF.